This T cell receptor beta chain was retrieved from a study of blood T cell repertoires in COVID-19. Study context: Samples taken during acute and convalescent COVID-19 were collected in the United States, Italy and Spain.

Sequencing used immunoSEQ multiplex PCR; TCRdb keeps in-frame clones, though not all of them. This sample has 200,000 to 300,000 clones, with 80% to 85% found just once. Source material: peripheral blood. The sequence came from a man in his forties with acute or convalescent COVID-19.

CDR3 sequence (DNA): TGCGCCAGCAGTCAGGGGTGGACTAATGAAAAACTGTTTTTT. Amino acids: CASSQGWTNEKLFF. The chain is built from TRBV5-1 and TRBJ1-4, with D possibly matching TRBD1 (6 bases). Germline V gives CDR1 SGHRS, CDR2 YFSETQ. This CDR3 contains 14 residues. V was cut by 5 bases and J by 2 bases, with 10 bases left in between.